These T cell receptor beta chains were read from a single sample in a study of beta chain features in type 1 diabetes. TCRdb's copy holds only in-frame clones and misses some; the assay was immunoSEQ multiplex PCR. In the table there are tens of thousands of clones, around 40% of which are singletons. What was sequenced was Tregs from blood. The receptors derive from a man aged 30 to 45 with type 1 diabetes. The CDR3 runs from the conserved cysteine through the conserved F or W. D genes are given only for firm matches. The size field is filled for only some rows; it gives once, few, many or a size class.

J gene | V gene | D gene | clone size | CDR3 protein | CDR3 DNA
TRBJ1-2 | TRBV5-5 | NA | NA | CASSLTGNEDGYTF | TGTGCCAGCAGCTTGACAGGGAATGAGGATGGCTACACCTTC
TRBJ2-7 | TRBV5-6 | NA | few | CASTRGRPLGNYEQYF | TGTGCCAGCACCCGGGGGAGGCCCTTGGGGAACTACGAGCAGTACTTC
TRBJ2-1 | TRBV7-2 | TRBD2 | NA | CASSWRMREAQFF | TGTGCCAGCAGCTGGAGAATGCGGGAGGCGCAGTTCTTC
TRBJ2-2 | TRBV6-6 | TRBD1 | NA | CASSSRQGLNTGELFF | TGTGCCAGCAGTTCCCGACAGGGTCTGAACACCGGGGAGCTGTTTTTT
TRBJ2-5 | TRBV5-1 | NA | NA | CASSLATKGGQETQYF | TGCGCCAGCAGCTTGGCCACCAAGGGGGGGCAAGAGACCCAGTACTTC
TRBJ2-4 | TRBV28 | NA | NA | CASTPSEHQGIELDIQYF | TGTGCCAGCACTCCAAGCGAACACCAGGGGATAGAACTGGACATTCAGTACTTC
TRBJ1-1 | TRBV7-9 | NA | few | CALGQGWNTEAFF | TGTGCCCTAGGCCAGGGCTGGAACACTGAAGCTTTCTTT
TRBJ1-2 | TRBV7-2 | NA | NA | CASSLAAGIRLFDYGYTF | TGTGCCAGCAGCTTAGCGGCAGGGATAAGGTTATTTGACTATGGCTACACCTTC
TRBJ2-7 | TRBV2 | TRBD1 | NA | CASSETLPGQNVREQYF | TGTGCCAGCAGTGAAACGCTTCCGGGACAGAACGTTCGCGAGCAGTACTTC
TRBJ2-3 | TRBV7-9 | TRBD2 | few | CASSLETSSDTQYF | TGTGCCAGCAGCTTAGAGACTAGCTCAGATACGCAGTATTTT
TRBJ2-5 | TRBV25-1 | NA | NA | CASTRDTGVETQYF | TGTGCCAGCACCCGTGATACGGGGGTAGAGACCCAGTACTTC
TRBJ2-2 | TRBV18 | NA | few | CASSLALERTLSGGELFF | TGTGCCAGCTCACTTGCCCTGGAGAGAACCCTTTCTGGAGGGGAGCTGTTTTTT
TRBJ1-2 | TRBV10-2 | TRBD1 | NA | CASSGGTGSITF | TGCGCCAGCAGTGGGGGGACAGGGAGTATTACCTTC
TRBJ2-3 | TRBV7-8 | TRBD2 | NA | CATRGWQRETDTQYF | TGTGCCACCCGAGGATGGCAGCGGGAGACAGATACGCAGTATTTT
TRBJ2-1 | TRBV5-1 | NA | NA | CASSFGSIDEQFF | TGCGCCAGCAGCTTCGGGAGCATCGATGAGCAGTTCTTC
TRBJ1-2 | TRBV10-3 | TRBD1 | NA | CAISEGTAYGYTF | TGTGCCATCAGTGAAGGGACAGCCTATGGCTACACCTTC
TRBJ1-2 | TRBV7-3 | TRBD1 | NA | CASSSRQGRYGYTF | TGTGCCAGCAGCTCCCGACAGGGGAGGTATGGCTACACCTTC
TRBJ2-7 | TRBV18 | NA | NA | CASSPPYSSGGEQYF | TGTGCCAGCTCACCACCATACTCATCTGGTGGCGAGCAGTACTTC
TRBJ2-5 | TRBV7-7 | TRBD2 | NA | CASSKLAGQETQYF | TGTGCTAGCAGTAAGCTAGCGGGGCAAGAGACCCAGTACTTC